This record concerns one T cell receptor beta chain sequence. Expressed TCRB transcripts were sequenced because the entire RNA isolate underwent reverse transcription. Generated by immunoSEQ multiplex PCR, the TCRdb table keeps only in-frame clones and is missing some. This table has under 200,000 clones, 8.1% appearing once. Deletions cut 5 bases from V and 0 bases from J, with 17 bases between. This CDR3 spans 17 amino acids. Germline CDR1 is SGHTA and CDR2 is FQGNSA. These data come from a study of beta chain features in type 1 diabetes. This TCR was sampled from a man aged 18-30 years in good health. The sequencing sample was made of central memory CD4+ T cells from blood. The chain is built from TRBV7-2 and TRBJ2-1; no firm D call. CDR3 bases: TGTGCCAGCAGCACCCCGGCGGAGCTGAGCTCCTACAATGAGCAGTTCTTC. Encoded protein: CASSTPAELSSYNEQFF.